This TCR beta chain was recovered during a study of T cells in localized non-small cell lung cancer. Study-wide findings and caveats: Researchers found a median around 59 of the top 100 tumor clones in adjacent lung. Greater T cell density in blood accompanied longer overall survival. Uninvolved nearby lung showed the greatest T cell clonality, exceeding that found in tumor. Because researchers sequenced only one region of the tumor, heterogeneity is still possible.

This CDR3 is 15 amino acids long. Germline V gene data show CDR1 as SGHNT and CDR2 as YENEEA. The germline V and J ends were trimmed by 3 bases and 0 bases, with 9 bases remaining between them. TCRdb's copy holds only in-frame clones and misses some; the assay was immunoSEQ multiplex PCR. The sample carries thousands of clones, 34% recorded once. This clone turned up a few times. Its antigen remains unknown. The TCR comes from a man aged 40-75 years with stage II lung adenocarcinoma. The chain couples TRBV11-3 to TRBJ2-1; perhaps TRBD1 as D (6 bases). The sample here was lung tumor tissue, taken before any cancer treatment. DNA for the CDR3: TGTGCCAGCAGCTTGACAGGCTACTCCTACAATGAGCAGTTCTTC. Residues: CASSLTGYSYNEQFF.